This TCR beta chain was captured by sequencing in a study of response to subunit inactivated influenza vaccine. Study results and caveats: It was the authors' suggestion that each seasonal influenza vaccination recruits few new T cells.

MiXCR, applied by TCRdb to the RT-PCR reads, yields one record per CDR3 protein. The table shows hundreds of thousands of distinct CDR3 sequences, with 7.6% occurring only once. CDR3 size: 14 residues. The V gene lost 8 bases and the J gene lost 3 bases, with 17 bases spanning the gap. Per the germline V gene, CDR1 is SQVTM and CDR2 is ANQGSEA. A few counts support this clonotype. The antigen remains undetermined. This TCR came from a man between 50 and 70 years old who received an inactivated influenza vaccine. The chain uses TRBV29-1 and TRBJ2-1; D possibly corresponds to TRBD1 (6 bases). The specimen was PBMCs from blood, collected less than 30 months after vaccination. The CDR3 DNA sequence: TGCAGCTCACTGGGTGGGACACGCTACAATGAGCAGTTCTTC. This sequence encodes CSSLGGTRYNEQFF.